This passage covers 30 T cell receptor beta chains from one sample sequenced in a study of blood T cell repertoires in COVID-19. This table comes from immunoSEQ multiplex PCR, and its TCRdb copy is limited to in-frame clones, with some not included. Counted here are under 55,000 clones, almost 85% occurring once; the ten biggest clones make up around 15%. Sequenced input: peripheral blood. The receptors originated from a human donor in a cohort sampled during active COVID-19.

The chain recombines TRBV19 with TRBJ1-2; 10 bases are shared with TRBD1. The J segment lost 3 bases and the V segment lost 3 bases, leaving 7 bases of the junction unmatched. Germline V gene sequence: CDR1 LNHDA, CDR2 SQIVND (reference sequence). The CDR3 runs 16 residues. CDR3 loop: CASSMGETGGDYGYTF. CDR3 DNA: TGTGCCAGTAGTATGGGGGAGACAGGGGGCGACTATGGCTACACCTTC.

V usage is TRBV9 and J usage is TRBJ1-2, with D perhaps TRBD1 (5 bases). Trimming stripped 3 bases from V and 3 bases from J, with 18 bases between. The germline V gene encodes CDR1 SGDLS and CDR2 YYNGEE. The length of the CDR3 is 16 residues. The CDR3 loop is CASSAQAIRGDYGYTF. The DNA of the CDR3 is TGTGCCAGCAGCGCACAAGCTATACGGGGGGACTATGGCTACACCTTC. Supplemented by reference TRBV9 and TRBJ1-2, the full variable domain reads DSGVTQTPKHLITATGQRVTLRCSPRSGDLSVYWYQQSLDQGLQFLIQYYNGEERAKGNILERFSAQQFPDLHSELNLSSLELGDSALYFCASSAQAIRGDYGYTFGSGTRLTVV.

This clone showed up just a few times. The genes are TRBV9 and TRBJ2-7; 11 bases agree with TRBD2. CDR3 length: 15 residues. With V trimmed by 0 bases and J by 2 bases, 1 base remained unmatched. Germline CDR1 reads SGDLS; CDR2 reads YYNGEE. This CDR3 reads CASSVALAGAYEQYF. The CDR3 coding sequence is TGTGCCAGCAGCGTAGCACTAGCGGGAGCCTACGAGCAGTACTTC.

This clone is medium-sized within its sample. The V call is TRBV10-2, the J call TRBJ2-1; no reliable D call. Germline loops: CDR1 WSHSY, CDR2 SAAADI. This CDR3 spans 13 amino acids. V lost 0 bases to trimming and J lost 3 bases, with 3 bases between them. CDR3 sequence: CASSESSYNEQFF. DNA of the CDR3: TGCGCCAGCAGTGAGTCTAGCTACAATGAGCAGTTCTTC.

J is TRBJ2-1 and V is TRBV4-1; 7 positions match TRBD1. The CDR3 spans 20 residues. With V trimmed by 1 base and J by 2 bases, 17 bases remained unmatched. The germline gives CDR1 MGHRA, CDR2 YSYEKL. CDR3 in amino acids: CASSQGSAPNRGHTYNEQFF. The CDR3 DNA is TGCGCCAGCAGCCAAGGAAGCGCTCCCAACAGGGGCCATACCTACAATGAGCAGTTCTTC.

CDR3 in DNA: TGCGCCAGCAGTCCTAACAGGGACAGGGGGCGAGTGGACTATGGCTACACCTTC. Residues: CASSPNRDRGRVDYGYTF. The chain employs TRBV23-1 and TRBJ1-2, with 12 bases matching TRBD1. TRBV23-1 is placed among ORFs of uncertain function. The CDR3 length is 18 residues. V shed 4 bases and J 3 bases; nucleotides not matched to a gene: 12.

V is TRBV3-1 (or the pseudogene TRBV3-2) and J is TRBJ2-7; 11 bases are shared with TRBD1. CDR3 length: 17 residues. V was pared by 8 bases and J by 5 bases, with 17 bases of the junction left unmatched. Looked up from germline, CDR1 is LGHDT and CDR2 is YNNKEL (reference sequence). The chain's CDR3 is CASSSPGGTGGYHEQYF. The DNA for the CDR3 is TGTGCCAGCTCCTCCCCGGGAGGGACAGGGGGTTACCACGAGCAGTACTTC.

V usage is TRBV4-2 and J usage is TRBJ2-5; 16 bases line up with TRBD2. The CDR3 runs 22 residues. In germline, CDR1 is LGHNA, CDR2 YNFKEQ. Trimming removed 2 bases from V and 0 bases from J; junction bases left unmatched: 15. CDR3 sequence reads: CASSQSPTGLAGGRGNQETQYF. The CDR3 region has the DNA TGTGCCAGCAGCCAATCCCCCACGGGACTAGCGGGAGGGCGAGGGAACCAAGAGACCCAGTACTTC.

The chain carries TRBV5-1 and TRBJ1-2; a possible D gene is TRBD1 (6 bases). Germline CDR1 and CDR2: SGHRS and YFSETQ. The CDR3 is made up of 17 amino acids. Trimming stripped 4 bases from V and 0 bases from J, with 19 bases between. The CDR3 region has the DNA TGCGCCAGCAGCCCCCGGGGCAGGGGAGGGACTAACTATGGCTACACCTTC. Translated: CASSPRGRGGTNYGYTF.

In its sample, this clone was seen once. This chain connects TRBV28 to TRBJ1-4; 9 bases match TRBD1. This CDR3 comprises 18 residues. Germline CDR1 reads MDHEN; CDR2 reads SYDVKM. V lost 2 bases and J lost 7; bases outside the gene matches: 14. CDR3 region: CASSLPSRDRAGGEKLFF. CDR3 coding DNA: TGTGCCAGCAGTTTACCGTCCCGGGACAGGGCCGGCGGTGAAAAACTGTTTTTT.

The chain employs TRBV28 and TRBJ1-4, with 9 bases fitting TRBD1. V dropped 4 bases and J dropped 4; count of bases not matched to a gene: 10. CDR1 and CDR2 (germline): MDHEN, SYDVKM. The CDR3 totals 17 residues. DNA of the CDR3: TGTGCCAGCAGTTCCCCGGGACAGGGAATGGGTAATGAAAAACTGTTTTTT. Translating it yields CASSSPGQGMGNEKLFF.

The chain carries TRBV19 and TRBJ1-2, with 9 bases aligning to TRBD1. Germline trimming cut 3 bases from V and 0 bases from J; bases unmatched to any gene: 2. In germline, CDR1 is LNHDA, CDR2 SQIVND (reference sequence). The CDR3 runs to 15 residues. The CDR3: CASSIGTGTNYGYTF. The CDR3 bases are TGTGCCAGTAGTATCGGGACAGGGACTAACTATGGCTACACCTTC.

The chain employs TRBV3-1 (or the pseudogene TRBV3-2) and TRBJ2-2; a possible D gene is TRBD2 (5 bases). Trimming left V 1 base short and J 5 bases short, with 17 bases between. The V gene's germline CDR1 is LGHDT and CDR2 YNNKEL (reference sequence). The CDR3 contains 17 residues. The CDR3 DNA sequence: TGTGCCAGCAGCCAAGCCCCTCCAGCGGAGAGAACCGGGGAGCTGTTTTTT. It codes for CASSQAPPAERTGELFF.

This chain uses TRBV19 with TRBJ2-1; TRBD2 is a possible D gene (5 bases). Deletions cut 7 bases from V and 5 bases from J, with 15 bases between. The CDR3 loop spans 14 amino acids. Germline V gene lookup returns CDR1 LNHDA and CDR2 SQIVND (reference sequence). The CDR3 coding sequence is TGTGCCAGTAAAGAGAGGGCCCCCCACAATGAGCAGTTCTTC. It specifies CASKERAPHNEQFF.

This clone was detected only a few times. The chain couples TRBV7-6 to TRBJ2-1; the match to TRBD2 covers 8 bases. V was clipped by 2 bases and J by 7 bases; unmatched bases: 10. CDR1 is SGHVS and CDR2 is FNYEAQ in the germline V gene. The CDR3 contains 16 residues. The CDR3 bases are TGTGCCAGCAGCTTAATCCCCGGGAGGGCAGGGAATGAGCAGTTCTTC. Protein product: CASSLIPGRAGNEQFF. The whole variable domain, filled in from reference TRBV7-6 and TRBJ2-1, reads GAGVSQSPRYKVTKRGQDVALRCDPISGHVSLYWYRQALGQGPEFLTYFNYEAQQDKSGLPNDRFSAERPEGSISTLTIQRTEQRDSAMYRCASSLIPGRAGNEQFFGPGTRLTVL.

This CDR3 reads CASSVGGTGMYNEQFF. In DNA form, the CDR3 reads TGTGCCAGCAGCGTAGGGGGGACAGGGATGTACAATGAGCAGTTCTTC. The chain is built from TRBV9 and TRBJ2-1; 9 bases map to TRBD1. The CDR3 loop spans 16 amino acids. From germline, CDR1 is SGDLS and CDR2 YYNGEE. V lost 0 bases, J lost 4 bases, and 5 bases stayed unmatched.

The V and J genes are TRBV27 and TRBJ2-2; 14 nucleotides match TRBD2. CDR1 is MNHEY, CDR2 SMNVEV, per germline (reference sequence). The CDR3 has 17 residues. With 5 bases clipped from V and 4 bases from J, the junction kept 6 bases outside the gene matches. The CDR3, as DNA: TGTGCCAGCAGTGGACTAGCGGGAGGTTTAGGCACCGGGGAGCTGTTTTTT. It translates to CASSGLAGGLGTGELFF.

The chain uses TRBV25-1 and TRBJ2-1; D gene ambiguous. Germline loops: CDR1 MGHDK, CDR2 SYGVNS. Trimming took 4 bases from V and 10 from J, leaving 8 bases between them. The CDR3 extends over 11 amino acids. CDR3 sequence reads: CASSGVREQFF. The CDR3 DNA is TGTGCCAGCAGTGGGGTCAGGGAGCAGTTCTTC. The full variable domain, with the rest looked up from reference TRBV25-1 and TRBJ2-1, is EADIYQTPRYLVIGTGKKITLECSQTMGHDKMYWYQQDPGMELHLIHYSYGVNSTEKGDLSSESTVSRIRTEHFPLTLESARPSHTSQYLCASSGVREQFFGPGTRLTVL.

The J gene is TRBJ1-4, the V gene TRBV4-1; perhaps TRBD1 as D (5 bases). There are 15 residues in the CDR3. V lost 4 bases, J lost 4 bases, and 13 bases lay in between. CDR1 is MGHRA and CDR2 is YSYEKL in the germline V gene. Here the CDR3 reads CASSRGPSFNEKLFF. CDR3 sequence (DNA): TGCGCCAGCAGCCGGGGCCCTTCCTTTAATGAAAAACTGTTTTTT.

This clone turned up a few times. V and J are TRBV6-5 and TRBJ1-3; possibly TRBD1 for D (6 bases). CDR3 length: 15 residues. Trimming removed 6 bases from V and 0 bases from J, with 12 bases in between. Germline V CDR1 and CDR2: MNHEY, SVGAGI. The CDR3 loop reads CASRERQDSGNTIYF. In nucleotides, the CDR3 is TGTGCCAGCAGGGAGAGACAGGACTCTGGAAACACCATATATTTT.

The CDR3 loop is CASSPGVWTGNTIYF. DNA for the CDR3: TGCGCCAGCAGCCCCGGGGTATGGACGGGAAACACCATATATTTT. The V call is TRBV4-1, the J call TRBJ1-3; D call uncertain. V shed 4 bases and J shed 4 bases, with 14 bases lying between them. This CDR3 comprises 15 residues. Germline CDR1 and CDR2: MGHRA and YSYEKL.

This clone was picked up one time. In nucleotides, the CDR3 is TGTGCCAACCAGGGAACCCCAGGTCAGCCCCAGCATTTT. It is translated as CANQGTPGQPQHF. This rearrangement joins TRBV6-5 to TRBJ1-5; the D gene is possibly TRBD1 (5 bases). V lost 10 bases and J 6 bases, leaving 16 bases between the germline ends. The CDR3 runs 13 residues. Per the germline V gene, CDR1 is MNHEY and CDR2 is SVGAGI.

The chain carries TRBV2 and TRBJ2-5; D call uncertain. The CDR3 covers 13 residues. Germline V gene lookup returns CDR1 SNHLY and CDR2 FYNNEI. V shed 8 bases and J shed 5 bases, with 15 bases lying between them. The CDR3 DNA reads TGTGCCAGCTCGAGTGAGAGGTGGGAGACCCAGTACTTC. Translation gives CASSSERWETQYF.

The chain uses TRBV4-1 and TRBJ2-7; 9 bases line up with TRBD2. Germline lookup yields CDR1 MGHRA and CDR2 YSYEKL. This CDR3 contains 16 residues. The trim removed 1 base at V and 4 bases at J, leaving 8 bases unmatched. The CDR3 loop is CASSQVPGTSSYEQYF. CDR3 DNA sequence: TGCGCCAGCAGCCAAGTGCCCGGGACTAGCAGTTACGAGCAGTACTTC.

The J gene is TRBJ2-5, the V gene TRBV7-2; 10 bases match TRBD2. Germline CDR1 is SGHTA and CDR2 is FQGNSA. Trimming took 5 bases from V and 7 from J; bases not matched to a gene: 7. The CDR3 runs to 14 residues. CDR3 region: CASSSPQRGGTQYF. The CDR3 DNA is TGTGCCAGCAGCAGCCCCCAGCGGGGGGGGACCCAGTACTTC.

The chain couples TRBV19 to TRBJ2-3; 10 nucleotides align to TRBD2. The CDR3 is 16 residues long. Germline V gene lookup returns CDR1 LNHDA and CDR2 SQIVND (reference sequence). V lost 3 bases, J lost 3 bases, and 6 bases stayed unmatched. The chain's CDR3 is CASSIGTSGKTDTQYF. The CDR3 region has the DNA TGTGCCAGTAGTATTGGTACTAGCGGGAAGACAGATACGCAGTATTTT.

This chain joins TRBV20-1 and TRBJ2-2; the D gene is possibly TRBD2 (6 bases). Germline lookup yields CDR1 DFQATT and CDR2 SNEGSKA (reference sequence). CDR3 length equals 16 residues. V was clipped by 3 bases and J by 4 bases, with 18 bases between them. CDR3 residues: CSASSAAGLTTGELFF. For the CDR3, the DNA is TGCAGTGCTAGTTCAGCAGCGGGCCTCACCACCGGGGAGCTGTTTTTT.

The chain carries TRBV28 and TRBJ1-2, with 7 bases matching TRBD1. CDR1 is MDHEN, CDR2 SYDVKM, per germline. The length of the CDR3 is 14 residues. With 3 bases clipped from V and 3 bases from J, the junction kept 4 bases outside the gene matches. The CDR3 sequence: CASSLRGGYYGYTF. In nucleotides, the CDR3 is TGTGCCAGCAGTTTGAGAGGGGGCTACTATGGCTACACCTTC.

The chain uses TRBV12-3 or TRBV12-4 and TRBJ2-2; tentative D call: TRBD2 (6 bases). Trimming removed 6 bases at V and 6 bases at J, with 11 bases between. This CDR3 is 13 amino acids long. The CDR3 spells CASSPTSPGELFF. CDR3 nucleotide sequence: TGTGCCAGCAGCCCGACTAGTCCCGGGGAGCTGTTTTTT.

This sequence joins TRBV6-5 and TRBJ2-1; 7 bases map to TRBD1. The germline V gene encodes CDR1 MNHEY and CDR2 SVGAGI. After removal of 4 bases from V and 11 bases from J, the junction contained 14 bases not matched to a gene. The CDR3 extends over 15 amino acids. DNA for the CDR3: TGTGCCAGCAGTTCCCTGATGAGACAGGGATTTCAGCAGTTCTTC. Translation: CASSSLMRQGFQQFF.